One and the same sample provided the 9 T cell receptor beta chains below, sequenced in a study of regulatory T cells in long-lasting Graves disease. Time point defined: newly diagnosed GD, antithyroid drugs for less than 3 months. With RNA extracted from PBMCs as input, the TCR library was made. With iRepertoire HTBI primers and Arm-PCR of CDR3 regions, TCR beta libraries were built. MiXCR, applied by TCRdb to the multiplex PCR reads, yields one record per CDR3 protein. The table includes 400,000 to 500,000 distinct CDR3 sequences, about 16% detected once. These data also formed part of another study, on T cells in Graves' hyperthyroidism and ophthalmopathy.

Sequenced material: peripheral blood mononuclear cells (PBMCs), taken at new diagnosis, from a patient treated with antithyroid drugs. The receptors stem from a woman aged 25 to 45 with Graves disease.

This chain uses TRBV11-1 with TRBJ2-5, with D possibly TRBD2 on 5 matching bases. Per the germline V gene, CDR1 is SGHAT and CDR2 is FQDESV (reference sequence). V gave up 7 bases and J gave up 5 bases, with 17 bases separating them. The CDR3 sequence is 14 residues long. CDR3 bases: TGTGCCAGCACGGACTTAAGTAAAACCGAGACCCAGTACTTC. This encodes CASTDLSKTETQYF.

This clonotype has just a few counts. The DNA of the CDR3 is TGTGCCAGCAGCTTCGACAGGAGGGGTATCCAGCATTTT. The encoded protein is CASSFDRRGIQHF. The chain recombines TRBV6-1 with TRBJ1-5; weak D call: TRBD1 (6 bases). V lost 6 bases and J 12 bases, leaving 18 bases between the germline ends. The CDR3 covers 13 residues. Germline CDR1 reads MNHNS; CDR2 reads SASEGT.

CDR3 sequence: CSARDAAGPPYNEQFF. The CDR3 coding sequence is TGCAGTGCTAGAGATGCGGCGGGACCACCTTACAATGAGCAGTTCTTC. The chain links TRBV20-1 to TRBJ2-1; a weak D match, TRBD2 (6 bases). CDR1 and CDR2 (germline): DFQATT, SNEGSKA (reference sequence). Deletions cut 0 bases from V and 4 bases from J, with 16 bases between. The CDR3 runs 16 residues.

V is TRBV28 and J is TRBJ1-2; the D gene is possibly TRBD1 (5 bases). The CDR3 has 13 amino acids. With 6 bases removed from V and 4 bases from J, the gap between germline ends came to 12 bases. Germline CDR1 reads MDHEN; CDR2 reads SYDVKM. CDR3: CASSQGPFYGYTF. The CDR3 nucleotides read TGTGCCAGCAGCCAGGGACCCTTCTATGGCTACACCTTC.

In its sample, this clonotype was seen many times. Sequence at one end of the junction differs from germline and may be a read error. The J gene is TRBJ1-1, the V gene TRBV5-1; the D is unclear. Germline loops: CDR1 SGHRS, CDR2 YFSETQ. The CDR3 has 16 amino acids. The CDR3 nucleotides read TGTGCCAGCAGCGTACGGGCCTTCTCTTTGGACACTGAAGCTTTCTTT. Protein sequence: CASSVRAFSLDTEAFF.

This clonotype appeared many times. The V and J genes are TRBV27 and TRBJ1-1, with TRBD1 matching 7 bases. The V segment lost 5 bases and the J segment 3 bases; nucleotides outside the gene matches: 9. Germline V gene data show CDR1 as MNHEY and CDR2 as SMNVEV (reference sequence). This CDR3 comprises 15 residues. CDR3 residues: CASSRQGEGDTEAFF. The CDR3 coding sequence is TGTGCCAGCAGTCGCCAGGGGGAAGGAGACACTGAAGCTTTCTTT.

This clonotype was found many times. The chain links TRBV28 to TRBJ2-1; no clear D gene. The V end lost 4 bases, the J end lost 5 bases, and 9 bases lay between the germline ends. Germline V gives CDR1 MDHEN, CDR2 SYDVKM. The length of the CDR3 is 13 residues. The CDR3 nucleotides read TGTGCCAGCAGTTCACTTGATCACAATGAGCAGTTCTTC. This sequence encodes CASSSLDHNEQFF.

As regards this clonotype: A far larger clone lies a single base away; this is likely a read error. The rearrangement links TRBV28 to TRBJ2-7; 12 bases map to TRBD2. CDR1 MDHEN and CDR2 SYDVKM come from the germline V gene. This CDR3 comprises 15 residues. The CDR3 sequence is CAGRSTSGSSYEQYF. The CDR3, as DNA: TGTGCCGGCAGGTCGACTAGCGGGAGCAGCTACGAGCAGTACTTC.

This clonotype was observed many times. The V and J genes are TRBV2 and TRBJ1-2; D gene ambiguous. V shed 4 bases and J shed 4 bases, with 19 bases lying between them. The CDR3 has 16 amino acids. Germline V CDR1 and CDR2: SNHLY, FYNNEI. CDR3 sequence reads: CASSGSRPQERYGYTF. The CDR3 nucleotides are TGTGCCAGCAGTGGTTCGCGGCCTCAGGAGCGCTATGGCTACACCTTC.